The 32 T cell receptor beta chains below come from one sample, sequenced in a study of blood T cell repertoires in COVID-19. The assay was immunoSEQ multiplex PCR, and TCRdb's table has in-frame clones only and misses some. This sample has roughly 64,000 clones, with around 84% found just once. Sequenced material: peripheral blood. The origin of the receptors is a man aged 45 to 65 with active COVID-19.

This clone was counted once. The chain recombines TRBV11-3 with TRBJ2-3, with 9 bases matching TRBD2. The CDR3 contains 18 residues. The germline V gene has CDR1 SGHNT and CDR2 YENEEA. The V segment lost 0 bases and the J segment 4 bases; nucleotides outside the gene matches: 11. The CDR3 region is CASSLDGALAGAADTQYF. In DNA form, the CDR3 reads TGTGCCAGCAGCTTAGATGGGGCCTTAGCGGGGGCCGCAGATACGCAGTATTTT.

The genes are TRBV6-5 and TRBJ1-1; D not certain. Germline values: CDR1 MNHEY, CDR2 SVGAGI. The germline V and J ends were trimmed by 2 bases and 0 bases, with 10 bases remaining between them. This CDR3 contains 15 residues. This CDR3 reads CASSYRGRLNTEAFF. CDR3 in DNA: TGTGCCAGCAGTTACCGTGGGCGCCTGAACACTGAAGCTTTCTTT.

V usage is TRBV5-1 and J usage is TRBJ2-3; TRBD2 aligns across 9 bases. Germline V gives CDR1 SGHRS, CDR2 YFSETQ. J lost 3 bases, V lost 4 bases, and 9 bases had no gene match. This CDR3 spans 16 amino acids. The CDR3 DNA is TGCGCCAGCAGCCCGAGGGGACTAGCATATACAGATACGCAGTATTTT. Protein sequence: CASSPRGLAYTDTQYF.

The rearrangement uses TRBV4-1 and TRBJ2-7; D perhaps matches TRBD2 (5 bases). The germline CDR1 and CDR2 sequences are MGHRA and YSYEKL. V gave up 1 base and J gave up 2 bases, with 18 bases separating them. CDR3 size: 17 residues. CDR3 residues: CASSQGSGQPGTYEQYF. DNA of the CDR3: TGCGCCAGCAGCCAAGGTTCTGGGCAGCCGGGAACCTACGAGCAGTACTTC.

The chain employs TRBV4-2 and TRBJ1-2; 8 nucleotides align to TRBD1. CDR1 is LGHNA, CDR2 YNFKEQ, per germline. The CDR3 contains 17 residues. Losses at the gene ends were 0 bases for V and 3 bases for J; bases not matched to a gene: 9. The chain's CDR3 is CASSQDVGTGLDYGYTF. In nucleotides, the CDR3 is TGTGCCAGCAGCCAAGATGTTGGGACAGGATTGGACTATGGCTACACCTTC.

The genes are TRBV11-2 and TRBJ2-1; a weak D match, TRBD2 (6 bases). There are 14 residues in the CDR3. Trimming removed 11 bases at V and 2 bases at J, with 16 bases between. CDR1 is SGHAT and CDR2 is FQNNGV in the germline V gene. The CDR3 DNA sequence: TGTGCCTCCCAGGCGGGGACTGCCTACAATGAGCAGTTCTTC. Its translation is CASQAGTAYNEQFF. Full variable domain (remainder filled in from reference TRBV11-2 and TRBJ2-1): EAGVAQSPRYKIIEKRQSVAFWCNPISGHATLYWYQQILGQGPKLLIQFQNNGVVDDSQLPKDRFSAERLKGVDSTLKIQPAKLEDSAVYLCASQAGTAYNEQFFGPGTRLTVL.

Written as DNA, the CDR3 is TGTGCCAGCAGTGAAGCGGCTAATTCACCCCTCCACTTT. Protein: CASSEAANSPLHF. The gene calls are TRBV25-1 and TRBJ1-6, with D uncertain. With 2 bases removed from V and 6 bases from J, the gap between germline ends came to 5 bases. Germline loops: CDR1 MGHDK, CDR2 SYGVNS. The CDR3 is 13 residues long. Complete variable domain (other parts from reference TRBV25-1 and TRBJ1-6): EADIYQTPRYLVIGTGKKITLECSQTMGHDKMYWYQQDPGMELHLIHYSYGVNSTEKGDLSSESTVSRIRTEHFPLTLESARPSHTSQYLCASSEAANSPLHFGNGTRLTVT.

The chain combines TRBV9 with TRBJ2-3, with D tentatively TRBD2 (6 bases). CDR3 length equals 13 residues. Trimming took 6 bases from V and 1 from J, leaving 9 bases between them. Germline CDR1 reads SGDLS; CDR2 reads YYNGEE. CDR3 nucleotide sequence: TGTGCCAGCAACCCGGGGGGCACAGATACGCAGTATTTT. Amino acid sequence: CASNPGGTDTQYF.

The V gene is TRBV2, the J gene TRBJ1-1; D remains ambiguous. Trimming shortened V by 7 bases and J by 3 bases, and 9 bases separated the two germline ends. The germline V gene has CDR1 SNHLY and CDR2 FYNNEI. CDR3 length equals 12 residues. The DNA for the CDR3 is TGTGCCAGCACGCGGGTAGACACTGAAGCTTTCTTT. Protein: CASTRVDTEAFF.

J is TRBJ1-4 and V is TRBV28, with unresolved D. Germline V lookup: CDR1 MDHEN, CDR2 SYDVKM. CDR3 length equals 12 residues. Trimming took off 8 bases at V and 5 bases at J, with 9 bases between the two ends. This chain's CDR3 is CASGRMNEKLFF. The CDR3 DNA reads TGTGCCAGCGGGAGGATGAATGAAAAACTGTTTTTT. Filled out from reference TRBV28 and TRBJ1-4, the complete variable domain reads DVKVTQSSRYLVKRTGEKVFLECVQDMDHENMFWYRQDPGLGLRLIYFSYDVKMKEKGDIPEGYSVSREKKERFSLILESASTNQTSMYLCASGRMNEKLFFGSGTQLSVL.

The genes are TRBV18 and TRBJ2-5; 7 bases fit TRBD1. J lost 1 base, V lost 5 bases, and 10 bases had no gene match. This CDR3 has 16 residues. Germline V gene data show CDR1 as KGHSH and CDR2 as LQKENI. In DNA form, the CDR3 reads TGTGCCAGCTCAGGGGACAGTATTGGGGGCCAAGAGACCCAGTACTTC. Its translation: CASSGDSIGGQETQYF.

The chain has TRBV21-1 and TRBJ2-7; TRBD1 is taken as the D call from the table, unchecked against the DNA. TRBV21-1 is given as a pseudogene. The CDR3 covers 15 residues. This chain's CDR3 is CASSKVAGQSYEQYF. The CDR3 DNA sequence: TGTGCCAGCAGCAAAGTGGCAGGCCAATCCTACGAGCAGTACTTC.

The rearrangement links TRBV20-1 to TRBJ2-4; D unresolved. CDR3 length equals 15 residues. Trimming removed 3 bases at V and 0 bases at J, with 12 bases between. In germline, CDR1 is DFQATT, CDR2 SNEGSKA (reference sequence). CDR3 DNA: TGCAGTGCTAGTATGAACACCCTAGCCAAAAACATTCAGTACTTC. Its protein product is CSASMNTLAKNIQYF.

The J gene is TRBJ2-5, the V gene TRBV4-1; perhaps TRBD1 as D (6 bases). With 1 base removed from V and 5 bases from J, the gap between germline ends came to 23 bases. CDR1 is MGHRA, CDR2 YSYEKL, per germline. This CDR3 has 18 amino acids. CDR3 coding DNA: TGCGCCAGCAGCCAAGTTCGATCAGGGGACCACCTGGGGGAGACCCAGTACTTC. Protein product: CASSQVRSGDHLGETQYF.

The chain's CDR3 is CASSTSGGYNEQFF. The DNA of the CDR3 is TGTGCCAGCAGCACTAGCGGGGGCTACAATGAGCAGTTCTTC. The chain carries TRBV9 and TRBJ2-1; TRBD2 agrees at 11 bases. V trimming: 4 bases; J trimming: 3 bases; junction bases outside the gene matches: 0. Germline V gene lookup returns CDR1 SGDLS and CDR2 YYNGEE. The length of the CDR3 is 14 residues. The variable domain in full, with the rest retrieved from reference TRBV9 and TRBJ2-1, is DSGVTQTPKHLITATGQRVTLRCSPRSGDLSVYWYQQSLDQGLQFLIQYYNGEERAKGNILERFSAQQFPDLHSELNLSSLELGDSALYFCASSTSGGYNEQFFGPGTRLTVL.

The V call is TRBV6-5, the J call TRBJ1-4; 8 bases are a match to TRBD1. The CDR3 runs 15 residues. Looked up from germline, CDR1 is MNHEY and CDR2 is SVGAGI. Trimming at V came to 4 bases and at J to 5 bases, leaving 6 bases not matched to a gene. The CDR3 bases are TGTGCCAGCAGTTCCGGACAGGGAGGGAATGAAAAACTGTTTTTT. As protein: CASSSGQGGNEKLFF.

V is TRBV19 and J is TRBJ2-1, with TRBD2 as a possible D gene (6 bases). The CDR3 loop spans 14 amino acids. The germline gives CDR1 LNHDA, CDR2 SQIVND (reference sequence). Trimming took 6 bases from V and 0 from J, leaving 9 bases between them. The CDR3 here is CASSGGSSYNEQFF. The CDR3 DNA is TGTGCCAGTAGCGGAGGGAGCTCCTACAATGAGCAGTTCTTC. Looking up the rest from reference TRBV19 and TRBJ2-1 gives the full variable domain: DGGITQSPKYLFRKEGQNVTLSCEQNLNHDAMYWYRQDPGQGLRLIYYSQIVNDFQKGDIAEGYSVSREKKESFPLTVTSAQKNPTAFYLCASSGGSSYNEQFFGPGTRLTVL.

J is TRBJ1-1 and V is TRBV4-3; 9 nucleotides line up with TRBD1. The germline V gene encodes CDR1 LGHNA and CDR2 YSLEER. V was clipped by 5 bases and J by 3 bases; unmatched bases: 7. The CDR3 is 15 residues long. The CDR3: CASSGPGQGYTEAFF. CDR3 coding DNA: TGCGCCAGCAGCGGACCGGGACAGGGTTACACTGAAGCTTTCTTT.

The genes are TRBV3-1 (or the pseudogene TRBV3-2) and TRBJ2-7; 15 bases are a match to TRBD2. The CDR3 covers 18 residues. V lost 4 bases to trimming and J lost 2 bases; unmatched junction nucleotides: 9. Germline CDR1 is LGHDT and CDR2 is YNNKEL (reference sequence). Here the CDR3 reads CASSLRGLAGGEAYEQYF. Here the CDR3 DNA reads TGTGCCAGCAGCCTACGCGGACTAGCGGGGGGGGAAGCCTACGAGCAGTACTTC.

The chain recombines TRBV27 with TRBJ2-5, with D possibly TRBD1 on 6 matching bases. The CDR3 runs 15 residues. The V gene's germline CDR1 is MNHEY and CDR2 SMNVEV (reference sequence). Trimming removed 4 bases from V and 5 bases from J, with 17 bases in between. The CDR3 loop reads CASSSLGAGRETQYF. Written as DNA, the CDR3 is TGTGCCAGCAGTTCGTTGGGGGCGGGTAGGGAGACCCAGTACTTC.

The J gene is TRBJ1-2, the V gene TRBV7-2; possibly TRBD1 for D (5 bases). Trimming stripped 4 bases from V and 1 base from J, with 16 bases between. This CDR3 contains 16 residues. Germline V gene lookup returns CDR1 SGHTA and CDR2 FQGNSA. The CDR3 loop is CASSSQGGGGNYGYTF. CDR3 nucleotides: TGTGCCAGCAGCTCCCAGGGTGGGGGGGGTAACTATGGCTACACCTTC.

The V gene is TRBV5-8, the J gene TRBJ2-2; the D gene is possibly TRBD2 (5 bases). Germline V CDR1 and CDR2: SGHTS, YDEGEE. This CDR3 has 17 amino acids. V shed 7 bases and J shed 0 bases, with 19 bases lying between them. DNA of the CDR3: TGTGCCAGCCGAGGACCGGACTCCCTACCGAACACCGGGGAGCTGTTTTTT. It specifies CASRGPDSLPNTGELFF.

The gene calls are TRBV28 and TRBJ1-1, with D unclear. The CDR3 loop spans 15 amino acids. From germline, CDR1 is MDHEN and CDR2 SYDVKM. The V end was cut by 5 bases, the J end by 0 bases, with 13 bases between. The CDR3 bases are TGTGCCAGCAGTCAAATGACTGGCATGAACACTGAAGCTTTCTTT. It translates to CASSQMTGMNTEAFF.

CDR3 residues: CASSTTENQPQHF. In DNA form, the CDR3 reads TGTGCCAGTAGTACAACAGAAAATCAGCCCCAGCATTTT. The chain couples TRBV19 to TRBJ1-5; D gene unclear. Germline assignment: CDR1 LNHDA and CDR2 SQIVND (reference sequence). Trimming shortened V by 4 bases and J by 4 bases, and 8 bases separated the two germline ends. This CDR3 has 13 residues. The complete variable domain, with remaining parts taken from reference TRBV19 and TRBJ1-5, reads DGGITQSPKYLFRKEGQNVTLSCEQNLNHDAMYWYRQDPGQGLRLIYYSQIVNDFQKGDIAEGYSVSREKKESFPLTVTSAQKNPTAFYLCASSTTENQPQHFGDGTRLSIL.

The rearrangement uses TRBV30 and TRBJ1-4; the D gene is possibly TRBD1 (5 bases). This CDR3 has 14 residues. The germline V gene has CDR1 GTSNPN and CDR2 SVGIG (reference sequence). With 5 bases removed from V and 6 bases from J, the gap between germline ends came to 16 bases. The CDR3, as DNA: TGTGCCTGGGAAGTCCGGGGGGATGATGAAAAACTGTTTTTT. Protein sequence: CAWEVRGDDEKLFF.

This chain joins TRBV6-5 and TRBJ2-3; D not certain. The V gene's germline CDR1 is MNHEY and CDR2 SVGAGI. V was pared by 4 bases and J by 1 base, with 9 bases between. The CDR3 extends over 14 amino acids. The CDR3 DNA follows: TGTGCCAGCAGTTGGCTCGATCGCACAGATACGCAGTATTTT. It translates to CASSWLDRTDTQYF.

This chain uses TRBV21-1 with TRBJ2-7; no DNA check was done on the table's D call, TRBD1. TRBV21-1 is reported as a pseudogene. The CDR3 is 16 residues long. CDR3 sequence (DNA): TGTGCCAGCAGCAAACGAGGACAACTGGAGAACTACGAGCAGTACTTC. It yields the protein CASSKRGQLENYEQYF.

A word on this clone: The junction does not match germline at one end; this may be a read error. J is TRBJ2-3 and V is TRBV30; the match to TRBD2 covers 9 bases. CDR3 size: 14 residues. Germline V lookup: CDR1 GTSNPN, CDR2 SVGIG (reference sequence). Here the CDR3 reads CAWSNGTSKDTQYF. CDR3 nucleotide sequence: TGTGCCTGGAGTAATGGGACTAGCAAAGATACGCAGTATTTT.

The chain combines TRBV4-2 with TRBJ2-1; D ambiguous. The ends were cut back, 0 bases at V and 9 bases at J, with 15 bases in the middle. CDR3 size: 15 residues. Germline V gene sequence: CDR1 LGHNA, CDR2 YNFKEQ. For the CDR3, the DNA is TGTGCCAGCAGCCAAGAGACTCTGAGATATGGTGAGCAGTTCTTC. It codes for CASSQETLRYGEQFF.

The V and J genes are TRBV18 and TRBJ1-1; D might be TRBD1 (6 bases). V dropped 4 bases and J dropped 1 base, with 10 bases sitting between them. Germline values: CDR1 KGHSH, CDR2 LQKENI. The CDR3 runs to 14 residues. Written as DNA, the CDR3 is TGTGCCAGCTCACTCCAGGGGAGGAACACTGAAGCTTTCTTT. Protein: CASSLQGRNTEAFF.

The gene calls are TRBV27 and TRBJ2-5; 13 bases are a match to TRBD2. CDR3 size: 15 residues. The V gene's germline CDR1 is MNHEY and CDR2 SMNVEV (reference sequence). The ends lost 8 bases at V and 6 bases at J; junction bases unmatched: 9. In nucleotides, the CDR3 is TGTGCCAGCCGATGGACTAGCGGGAGTCTGCAGACCCAGTACTTC. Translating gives CASRWTSGSLQTQYF.

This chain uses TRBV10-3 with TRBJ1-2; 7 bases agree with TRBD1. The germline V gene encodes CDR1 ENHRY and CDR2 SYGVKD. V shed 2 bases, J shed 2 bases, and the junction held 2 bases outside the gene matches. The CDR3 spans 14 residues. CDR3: CAISEPTGNYGYTF. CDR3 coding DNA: TGTGCCATCAGTGAGCCGACAGGGAACTATGGCTACACCTTC.